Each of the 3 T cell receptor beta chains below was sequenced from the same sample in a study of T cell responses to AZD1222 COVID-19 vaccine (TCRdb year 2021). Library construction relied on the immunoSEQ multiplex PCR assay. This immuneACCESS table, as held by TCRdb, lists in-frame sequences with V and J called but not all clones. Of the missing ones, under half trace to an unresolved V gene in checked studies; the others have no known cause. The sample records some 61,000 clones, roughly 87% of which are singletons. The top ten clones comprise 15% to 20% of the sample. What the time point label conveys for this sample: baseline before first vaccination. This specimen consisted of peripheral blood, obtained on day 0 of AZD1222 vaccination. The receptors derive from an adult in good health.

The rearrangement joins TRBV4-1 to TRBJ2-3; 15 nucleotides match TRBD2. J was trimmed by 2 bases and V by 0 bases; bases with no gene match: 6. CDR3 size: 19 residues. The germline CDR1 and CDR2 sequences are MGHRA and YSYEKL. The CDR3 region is CASSQEVGLAGGDTDTQYF. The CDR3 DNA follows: TGCGCCAGCAGCCAAGAGGTCGGACTAGCGGGGGGGGACACAGATACGCAGTATTTT.

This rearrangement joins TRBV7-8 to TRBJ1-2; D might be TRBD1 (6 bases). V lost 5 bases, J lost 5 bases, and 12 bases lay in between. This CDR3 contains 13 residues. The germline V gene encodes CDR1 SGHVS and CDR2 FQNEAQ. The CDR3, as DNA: TGTGCCAGCAGCCGGGACATCCTTTATGGCTACACCTTC. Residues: CASSRDILYGYTF.

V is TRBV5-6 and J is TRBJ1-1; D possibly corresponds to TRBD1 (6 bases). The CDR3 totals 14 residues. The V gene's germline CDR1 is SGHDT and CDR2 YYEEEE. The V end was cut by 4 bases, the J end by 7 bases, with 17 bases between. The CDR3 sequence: CASSQRQDLGEAFF. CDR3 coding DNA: TGTGCCAGCAGCCAGAGACAGGATTTAGGTGAAGCTTTCTTT.